This entry lists 10 T cell receptor beta chains sequenced from one sample in a study of T cell responses to AZD1222 COVID-19 vaccine. The method was immunoSEQ multiplex PCR; TCRdb's version includes in-frame clones alone and lacks a portion of them. The sample has about 110,000 clones, about 90% seen once. This specimen consisted of peripheral blood, obtained on day 0 of AZD1222 vaccination. The receptor set was obtained from an adult in good health.

J is TRBJ2-4 and V is TRBV27, with 8 bases lining up with TRBD1. V was clipped by 0 bases and J by 7 bases; unmatched bases: 5. The germline V gene has CDR1 MNHEY and CDR2 SMNVEV (reference sequence). The CDR3 consists of 15 residues. The CDR3 DNA follows: TGTGCCAGCAGTTTATCGGCAGGGGGCTGGAACATTCAGTACTTC. Protein product: CASSLSAGGWNIQYF.

The rearrangement joins TRBV28 to TRBJ2-7; no clear D gene. The CDR3 extends over 15 amino acids. Germline CDR1 and CDR2: MDHEN and SYDVKM. The V gene lost 6 bases and the J gene lost 2 bases, with 17 bases spanning the gap. The DNA for the CDR3 is TGTGCCAGCAGAGAGAGCGTCAGATTCCCCTACGAGCAGTACTTC. The encoded protein is CASRESVRFPYEQYF.

This chain links TRBV6-1 with TRBJ2-7; D is perhaps TRBD1 (6 bases). CDR3 size: 14 residues. The V and J ends lost 6 bases and 0 bases respectively, with 12 bases between them. Germline CDR1 is MNHNS and CDR2 is SASEGT. In DNA form, the CDR3 reads TGTGCCAGCAGCAACCGGGACACCTCCTACGAGCAGTACTTC. This codes for CASSNRDTSYEQYF.

V gene TRBV5-6 combines with J gene TRBJ1-6, with a tentative D call TRBD1 (6 bases). The CDR3 has 16 amino acids. Trimming took off 2 bases at V and 8 bases at J, with 17 bases between the two ends. Germline-derived CDR1 and CDR2 are SGHDT and YYEEEE. CDR3 loop: CASSFFGGAKYSPLHF. The CDR3 DNA follows: TGTGCCAGCAGCTTTTTCGGGGGCGCGAAGTATTCACCCCTCCACTTT.

This clone was observed once. The chain uses TRBV6-5 and TRBJ1-4; D is uncertain. This CDR3 has 13 amino acids. V gave up 6 bases and J gave up 7 bases, with 12 bases separating them. The V gene's germline CDR1 is MNHEY and CDR2 SVGAGI. In DNA form, the CDR3 reads TGTGCCAGCAGGCCAAAACCTCTTGAAAAACTGTTTTTT. This gives the protein CASRPKPLEKLFF.

V usage is TRBV29-1 and J usage is TRBJ1-1, with D maybe TRBD1 (5 bases). This CDR3 contains 16 residues. Germline V CDR1 and CDR2: SQVTM, ANQGSEA. The ends were cut back, 5 bases at V and 3 bases at J, with 22 bases in the middle. CDR3 bases: TGCAGCGTTTCGGCCGACTTGGGGGAAGGGGACACTGAAGCTTTCTTT. It encodes CSVSADLGEGDTEAFF.

V is TRBV2 and J is TRBJ1-4, with D perhaps matching TRBD1 (5 bases). Germline loops: CDR1 SNHLY, CDR2 FYNNEI. The V end was cut by 9 bases, the J end by 8 bases, with 13 bases between. This CDR3 spans 12 amino acids. The DNA for the CDR3 is TGTGCCAGTAGACAGTCGAGCGAAAAACTGTTTTTT. Its protein is CASRQSSEKLFF.

The chain carries TRBV28 and TRBJ2-5; D is possibly TRBD2 (5 bases). This CDR3 has 17 residues. V lost 2 bases to trimming and J lost 4 bases, with 20 bases between them. From germline, CDR1 is MDHEN and CDR2 SYDVKM. In nucleotides, the CDR3 is TGTGCCAGCAGTTTAGTAACGGGGTCGGGTAGCAGAGAGACCCAGTACTTC. As protein: CASSLVTGSGSRETQYF.

This sequence joins TRBV6-1 and TRBJ1-2; possible D gene TRBD1, 6 bases. The V end lost 0 bases, the J end lost 8 bases, and 16 bases lay between the germline ends. The length of the CDR3 is 15 residues. The germline V gene encodes CDR1 MNHNS and CDR2 SASEGT. The CDR3 nucleotides are TGTGCCAGCAGTGAAGCGCTGGGGGCGCCCAGCGGCTACACCTTC. Its translation is CASSEALGAPSGYTF.

V is TRBV12-3 or TRBV12-4 and J is TRBJ2-2; D possibly uses TRBD1 or TRBD2 (5 bases each). The CDR3 runs 12 residues. V was clipped by 6 bases and J by 7 bases, with 9 bases between them. As DNA, the CDR3 is TGTGCCAGCAGCCTGGGGGTCGGGGAGCTGTTTTTT. Its translation is CASSLGVGELFF.